This entry is about one T cell receptor beta chain. The data were taken from a study of T-cell reconstitution after alpha-beta-depleted transplantation in children. Library preparation (for TCRbeta) was performed with unique molecular identifiers. TCRdb ran MiXCR on the PCR reads and lists one entry per CDR3 protein. The sample shows 170,000 or so distinct CDR3 sequences, approximately 6.6% of them seen only once. The germline gives CDR1 LGHDT, CDR2 YNNKEL (reference sequence). J lost 6 bases, V lost 5 bases, and 10 bases had no gene match. The CDR3 consists of 16 residues. The receptor was isolated from a human donor who donated a stem cell graft to a child with Wiskott-Aldrich syndrome. The sequencing used PBMCs from the stem cell graft donor, collected from the stem cell graft. J is TRBJ2-3 and V is TRBV3-1; 11 bases map to TRBD2. The CDR3 protein is CASSEVLAGAGDTQYF. DNA for the CDR3: TGTGCCAGCAGCGAGGTACTAGCGGGAGCTGGGGATACGCAGTATTTT.